The clone carrying this T cell receptor beta chain was counted ten times or more. Its antigen remains unknown. RNA transcripts provided the source from which TCR beta CDR3 regions were amplified. Initially, a first-round RT-PCR of the TCR CDR3 employed the HTBI primer set. MiXCR was run by TCRdb on the multiplex PCR reads, yielding one entry per CDR3 protein. The sample yields approximately 500,000 distinct CDR3 sequences, around 46% seen once. This CDR3 is built from 15 residues. V lost 2 bases and J lost 1, with 11 bases in between. Germline V CDR1 and CDR2: SNHLY, FYNNEI. A lack of ophthalmopathy progression within 18 months defined stable Graves' hyperthyroidism. Patients were excluded because of uncontrolled infection, other autoimmune disease, pregnancy or lactation. This specimen comes from a study of T cells in Graves' hyperthyroidism and ophthalmopathy. Study-wide results and limits: It was a median around 6 months before onset that the model predicted ophthalmopathy.

This rearrangement joins TRBV2 to TRBJ2-5, with TRBD2 as a possible D gene (6 bases). The receptor comes from a woman aged 18-29 years with Graves' hyperthyroidism. The source material was peripheral blood or thyroid tissue (not recorded which). The CDR3 DNA reads as TGTGCCAGCAGTGAATTCGGGAGATCCCAAGAGACCCAGTACTTC. Protein sequence: CASSEFGRSQETQYF.